Following are 18 T cell receptor beta chains from one sample sequenced in a study of shared clonotypes between healthy human individuals. TCRdb keeps only in-frame clones here, not all; method: immunoSEQ multiplex PCR. This sample has millions of clones, with approximately 95% found just once. The source material was naive CD4+ T cells from PBMCs. The subset is: CD45RA+ positively selected. Every receptor here comes from a man younger than 35 in good health. Some clones in this sample may be carry-over from other donors' samples.

The V gene is TRBV7-2, the J gene TRBJ1-5, with a weak D call TRBD1 (5 bases). Germline lookup yields CDR1 SGHTA and CDR2 FQGNSA. The CDR3 runs 14 residues. Trimming removed 1 base from V and 5 bases from J, with 9 bases in between. The CDR3 region has the DNA TGTGCCAGCAGCTTAGGGGACGGGGATCAGCCCCAGCATTTT. As protein: CASSLGDGDQPQHF.

CDR3 region: CASSLQGPHSYEQYF. The DNA for the CDR3 is TGCGCCAGCAGCCTACAGGGGCCCCACTCCTACGAGCAGTACTTC. The V and J genes are TRBV5-1 and TRBJ2-7; TRBD1 matches 7 bases. Per germline, CDR1 SGHRS and CDR2 YFSETQ. CDR3 size: 15 residues. Trimming removed 4 bases from V and 0 bases from J; junction bases left unmatched: 7. Based on the CDR3 plus reference TRBV5-1 and TRBJ2-7, the full variable domain is KAGVTQTPRYLIKTRGQQVTLSCSPISGHRSVSWYQQTPGQGLQFLFEYFSETQRNKGNFPGRFSGRQFSNSRSEMNVSTLELGDSALYLCASSLQGPHSYEQYFGPGTRLTVT.

Only one count was recorded for this clone. J is TRBJ2-6 and V is TRBV4-1; TRBD2 aligns across 7 bases. Germline CDR1 is MGHRA and CDR2 is YSYEKL. Trimming at V came to 4 bases and at J to 1 base, leaving 4 bases not matched to a gene. The CDR3 contains 16 residues. The CDR3 sequence is CASSREGFSGANVLTF. The CDR3 DNA reads as TGCGCCAGCAGCCGGGAGGGGTTTTCTGGGGCCAACGTCCTGACTTTC.

This chain uses TRBV19 with TRBJ2-7; D tentatively fits TRBD1 or TRBD2 (6 bases each). The CDR3 covers 15 residues. Germline V gene lookup returns CDR1 LNHDA and CDR2 SQIVND (reference sequence). The germline V and J ends were trimmed by 10 bases and 3 bases, with 22 bases remaining between them. DNA of the CDR3: TGTGCCACCAGGAGGGGGGTAGTGGGAAACTACGAGCAGTACTTC. This encodes CATRRGVVGNYEQYF.

The CDR3 region is CASRIWQTYEQYF. The CDR3 DNA reads TGTGCCAGCAGAATCTGGCAAACCTACGAGCAGTACTTC. The gene calls are TRBV6-6 and TRBJ2-7; D unresolved. The V gene lost 6 bases and the J gene lost 2 bases, with 11 bases spanning the gap. The CDR3 sequence is 13 residues long. The V gene's germline CDR1 is MNHNY and CDR2 SVGAGI (reference sequence).

The chain recombines TRBV6-6 with TRBJ1-1; D perhaps matches TRBD1 (5 bases). Germline-derived CDR1 and CDR2 are MNHNY and SVGAGI (reference sequence). The CDR3 has 13 residues. V lost 7 bases to trimming and J lost 5 bases, with 14 bases between them. CDR3 DNA: TGTGCCAGCACCGCAAGGGGTGGGACTGAAGCTTTCTTT. Translating it yields CASTARGGTEAFF.

The chain recombines TRBV27 with TRBJ2-7; either TRBD1 or TRBD2 may fit D (5 bases each). Germline V gene sequence: CDR1 MNHEY, CDR2 SMNVEV (reference sequence). CDR3 length: 12 residues. V was cut by 8 bases and J by 5 bases, with 13 bases left in between. The CDR3, as DNA: TGTGCCAGCCGGGACCCGAGTGACGAGCAGTACTTC. This gives the protein CASRDPSDEQYF.

The chain combines TRBV15 with TRBJ2-1, with D perhaps matching TRBD2 (6 bases). Germline CDR1 reads LNHNV; CDR2 reads YYDKDF (reference sequence). The CDR3 has 16 amino acids. Trimming left V 4 bases short and J 2 bases short, with 15 bases between. CDR3 loop: CATSNLSGRTYNEQFF. The CDR3 DNA reads TGTGCCACCAGCAACTTGAGCGGGCGGACCTACAATGAGCAGTTCTTC.

The rearrangement links TRBV19 to TRBJ2-2; D is undetermined. V gave up 3 bases and J gave up 3 bases, with 5 bases separating them. Germline assignment: CDR1 LNHDA and CDR2 SQIVND (reference sequence). This CDR3 spans 13 amino acids. CDR3 sequence reads: CASSIQDTGELFF. DNA for the CDR3: TGTGCCAGTAGTATCCAGGACACCGGGGAGCTGTTTTTT. Based on the CDR3 plus reference TRBV19 and TRBJ2-2, the full variable domain is DGGITQSPKYLFRKEGQNVTLSCEQNLNHDAMYWYRQDPGQGLRLIYYSQIVNDFQKGDIAEGYSVSREKKESFPLTVTSAQKNPTAFYLCASSIQDTGELFFGEGSRLTVL.

The chain is built from TRBV25-1 and TRBJ1-2, with D perhaps matching TRBD1 (6 bases). Germline V gene sequence: CDR1 MGHDK, CDR2 SYGVNS. Trimming cost V 3 bases and J 8 bases, with 13 bases left between them. The CDR3 length is 13 residues. The CDR3 here is CASSERGGGGYTF. The CDR3 DNA sequence: TGTGCCAGCAGTGAGCGGGGGGGCGGCGGCTACACCTTC.

The chain carries TRBV11-1 and TRBJ2-7; D call uncertain. This CDR3 spans 14 amino acids. V gave up 7 bases and J gave up 0 bases, with 13 bases separating them. Germline V CDR1 and CDR2: SGHAT, FQDESV (reference sequence). Here the CDR3 reads CASNRPGRSYEQYF. The CDR3 DNA reads TGTGCCAGCAACCGCCCGGGTCGCTCCTACGAGCAGTACTTC.

Note on this clone: A read error may account for a junction end that differs from germline. The V and J genes are TRBV30 and TRBJ1-4; D might be TRBD1 (5 bases). Germline V gene sequence: CDR1 GTSNPN, CDR2 SVGIG (reference sequence). CDR3 length: 11 amino acids. The DNA for the CDR3 is TGTGCCTGGAGTGGCAATGGCGTAGGGGTTTTT. This sequence encodes CAWSGNGVGVF.

V gene TRBV9 combines with J gene TRBJ1-5; D is possibly TRBD1 (5 bases). This CDR3 has 14 amino acids. Germline CDR1 and CDR2: SGDLS and YYNGEE. V was shortened by 3 bases and J by 0 bases, with 7 bases between the two germline ends. For the CDR3, the DNA is TGTGCCAGCAGCGAGACAGATAGCAATCAGCCCCAGCATTTT. Its protein product is CASSETDSNQPQHF.

The chain couples TRBV7-9 to TRBJ2-1; a weak D match, TRBD1 (6 bases). Germline V CDR1 and CDR2: SEHNR, FQNEAQ (reference sequence). The CDR3 has 15 residues. Trimming took off 5 bases at V and 1 base at J, with 12 bases between the two ends. The CDR3 bases are TGTGCCAGCAGCATCGGGACACCTTCCTACAATGAGCAGTTCTTC. It encodes CASSIGTPSYNEQFF.

The V call is TRBV7-8, the J call TRBJ2-7; TRBD2 agrees at 7 bases. The ends lost 4 bases at V and 4 bases at J; junction bases unmatched: 7. Germline CDR1 and CDR2: SGHVS and FQNEAQ. The CDR3 consists of 14 residues. CDR3 DNA: TGTGCCAGCAGCTCAAACGCGGGGGTATACGAGCAGTACTTC. Amino acid sequence: CASSSNAGVYEQYF.

V is TRBV5-1 and J is TRBJ2-2, with no clear D. The CDR3 sequence is 14 residues long. Germline CDR1 is SGHRS and CDR2 is YFSETQ. The V end was cut by 2 bases, the J end by 5 bases, with 10 bases between. The CDR3 reads CASSFGDRTGELFF. In DNA form, the CDR3 reads TGCGCCAGCAGCTTTGGAGATAGAACCGGGGAGCTGTTTTTT.

CDR3: CASSPIQGGNTEAFF. The CDR3 nucleotides read TGTGCCAGCAGCCCCATTCAGGGGGGGAACACTGAAGCTTTCTTT. The chain combines TRBV11-2 with TRBJ1-1, with 7 bases that match TRBD1. The V and J ends lost 5 bases and 1 base, in that order; junction bases with no gene match: 7. Germline lookup yields CDR1 SGHAT and CDR2 FQNNGV. The CDR3 consists of 15 residues.

The rearrangement links TRBV7-8 to TRBJ1-2, with D unresolved. Germline values: CDR1 SGHVS, CDR2 FQNEAQ. This CDR3 comprises 15 residues. V lost 1 base, J lost 4 bases, and 13 bases lay in between. CDR3 DNA sequence: TGTGCCAGCAGCTTAGAGGTGGAGTCCGGCTATGGCTACACCTTC. As protein: CASSLEVESGYGYTF.